This T cell receptor beta chain came from a study of regulatory T cells in long-lasting Graves disease. The length of the CDR3 is 14 residues. The V and J ends lost 6 bases and 6 bases respectively, with 19 bases between them. CDR1 SGDLS and CDR2 YYNGEE come from the germline V gene. Noted time point: newly diagnosed GD, antithyroid drugs for less than 3 months. After RNA was extracted from PBMCs, the TCR library was made from it. iRepertoire HTBI primers and Arm-PCR of CDR3 regions built TCR beta libraries. A single record per CDR3 protein comes from TCRdb applying MiXCR to the multiplex PCR reads. The data contain 200,000 to 300,000 distinct CDR3 sequences, over 20% of them singletons. This clonotype was picked up a small number of times.

This TCR derives from a female donor with Graves disease. The chain links TRBV9 to TRBJ2-7; weak D call: TRBD2 (5 bases). The specimen was peripheral blood mononuclear cells (PBMCs), collected at new diagnosis, from a patient treated with antithyroid drugs. CDR3 nucleotides: TGTGCCAGCAACCCCACCGGACGACTAATCGAGCAGTACTTC. Residues: CASNPTGRLIEQYF.